The 13 T cell receptor beta chains listed next were all sequenced from one sample in a study of blood T cell repertoires in COVID-19. Using immunoSEQ multiplex PCR, the repertoire was profiled, and TCRdb retains in-frame clones only, with some absent. The sample contains about 140,000 clones, about 88% of which appear only once. Specimen: peripheral blood. These receptors came from a man aged 50-59 years with active or convalescent COVID-19.

The chain joins TRBV6-4 to TRBJ2-1; 8 positions agree with TRBD1. The CDR3 runs to 13 residues. In germline, CDR1 is MRHNA, CDR2 SNTAGT. The J segment lost 12 bases and the V segment lost 4 bases, leaving 8 bases of the junction unmatched. The CDR3 DNA reads as TGTGCCAGCAGTGCGCACCCCGGGACAGGGCAGTTCTTC. This translates into CASSAHPGTGQFF.

The chain combines TRBV5-1 with TRBJ2-3; TRBD2 is a possible D gene (6 bases). CDR1 is SGHRS, CDR2 YFSETQ, per germline. The CDR3 consists of 15 residues. The ends were cut back, 1 base at V and 0 bases at J, with 9 bases in the middle. CDR3 sequence: CASSLTSGSTDTQYF. CDR3 nucleotide sequence: TGCGCCAGCAGCTTGACCAGCGGGAGCACAGATACGCAGTATTTT.

This clone was seen once. V usage is TRBV18 and J usage is TRBJ2-1; D might be TRBD2 (6 bases). The CDR3 length is 13 residues. The ends were cut back, 2 bases at V and 14 bases at J, with 16 bases in the middle. The V gene's germline CDR1 is KGHSH and CDR2 LQKENI. In DNA, the CDR3 is TGTGCCAGCTCACCAGGAGGGTTGGGGGAGAAGTTCTTC. This codes for CASSPGGLGEKFF. The entire variable domain, with the rest obtained from reference TRBV18 and TRBJ2-1, is as follows: NAGVMQNPRHLVRRRGQEARLRCSPMKGHSHVYWYRQLPEEGLKFMVYLQKENIIDESGMPKERFSAEFPKEGPSILRIQQVVRGDSAAYFCASSPGGLGEKFFGPGTRLTVL.

The chain joins TRBV28 to TRBJ1-4, with a weak D call TRBD1 (5 bases). CDR3 size: 17 residues. V lost 5 bases, J lost 4 bases, and 20 bases lay in between. Germline lookup yields CDR1 MDHEN and CDR2 SYDVKM. CDR3 bases: TGTGCCAGCAGTACGCTGTGGGGGGGAGGCATTAATGAAAAACTGTTTTTT. Its protein is CASSTLWGGGINEKLFF.

The chain combines TRBV5-1 with TRBJ1-4, with D uncertain. V was shortened by 4 bases and J by 0 bases, with 10 bases between the two germline ends. Germline V CDR1 and CDR2: SGHRS, YFSETQ. The CDR3 is 15 residues long. This CDR3 is CASSRTAATNEKLFF. The CDR3, as DNA: TGCGCCAGCAGCCGAACAGCTGCAACTAATGAAAAACTGTTTTTT.

This clone turned up a few times. The chain employs TRBV19 and TRBJ1-5, with D tentatively TRBD1 (5 bases). Looked up from germline, CDR1 is LNHDA and CDR2 is SQIVND (reference sequence). The CDR3 is made up of 14 amino acids. V was cut by 9 bases and J by 2 bases, with 14 bases left in between. The CDR3 sequence is CASEGTGGNQPQHF. CDR3 nucleotides: TGTGCCAGCGAAGGGACGGGAGGCAATCAGCCCCAGCATTTT.

This clone was counted once. The chain couples TRBV29-1 to TRBJ1-4; no clear D. Trimming stripped 4 bases from V and 6 bases from J, with 9 bases between. CDR3 size: 12 residues. Germline loops: CDR1 SQVTM, CDR2 ANQGSEA. The CDR3: CSVVVPDEKLFF. CDR3 sequence (DNA): TGCAGCGTTGTGGTCCCAGATGAAAAACTGTTTTTT.

The V call is TRBV19, the J call TRBJ2-5, with TRBD1 matching over 11 bases. Germline V gene sequence: CDR1 LNHDA, CDR2 SQIVND (reference sequence). The junction had 8 bases not matched to a gene; V was cut back by 7 bases and J by 4 bases. This CDR3 has 15 amino acids. The CDR3 coding sequence is TGTGCCAGTACTGACGGGACAGGGGGGGGAGAGACCCAGTACTTC. Its protein is CASTDGTGGGETQYF.

The V call is TRBV5-1, the J call TRBJ2-2, with unresolved D. The CDR3 contains 14 residues. The V end was cut by 0 bases, the J end by 7 bases, with 10 bases between. Germline V CDR1 and CDR2: SGHRS, YFSETQ. Here the CDR3 reads CASSLERESGELFF. The CDR3 coding sequence is TGCGCCAGCAGCTTGGAACGAGAAAGCGGGGAGCTGTTTTTT. Full variable domain (outside the CDR3, taken from reference TRBV5-1 and TRBJ2-2): KAGVTQTPRYLIKTRGQQVTLSCSPISGHRSVSWYQQTPGQGLQFLFEYFSETQRNKGNFPGRFSGRQFSNSRSEMNVSTLELGDSALYLCASSLERESGELFFGEGSRLTVL.

The chain recombines TRBV5-1 with TRBJ1-3; no clear D gene. The CDR3 has 16 amino acids. Looked up from germline, CDR1 is SGHRS and CDR2 is YFSETQ. V lost 1 base, J lost 0 bases, and 11 bases lay in between. This CDR3 is CASSLTQFDSGNTIYF. In DNA, the CDR3 is TGCGCCAGCAGCTTGACCCAGTTCGACTCTGGAAACACCATATATTTT.

This chain joins TRBV5-1 and TRBJ1-4; 8 positions agree with TRBD1. From germline, CDR1 is SGHRS and CDR2 YFSETQ. The CDR3 is 17 amino acids. J lost 2 bases, V lost 0 bases, and 6 bases had no gene match. CDR3 sequence: CASSLAPGGATNEKLFF. The CDR3 coding sequence is TGCGCCAGCAGCTTGGCCCCAGGGGGCGCGACTAATGAAAAACTGTTTTTT.

The rearrangement joins TRBV29-1 to TRBJ2-3; D call uncertain. V lost 2 bases and J lost 2, with 14 bases in between. Per germline, CDR1 SQVTM and CDR2 ANQGSEA. The CDR3 loop spans 15 amino acids. The CDR3 DNA reads TGCAGCGTTGAAAGGCCGACTGCATTCACAGATACGCAGTATTTT. Its protein product is CSVERPTAFTDTQYF.

This clone was counted once. The chain couples TRBV19 to TRBJ1-5; D might be TRBD1 (5 bases). CDR1 is LNHDA, CDR2 SQIVND, per germline (reference sequence). The CDR3 has 14 amino acids. The V end was cut by 5 bases, the J end by 1 base, with 9 bases between. CDR3 in DNA: TGTGCCAGTAGTTACGGGGGGAGCAATCAGCCCCAGCATTTT. Protein product: CASSYGGSNQPQHF.